A selection of T cell receptor beta chains follows, all from one sample in a study of T cells expressing NK-cell markers. TCRdb reprocessed the 5' RACE reads and keeps a single row for each CDR3 protein, giving no DNA. The record lists 500,000 to 700,000 distinct CDR3 sequences, of which the ten most abundant hold around 4%. The sample was blood T cells: a sorted CD56 or NKG2C T cell subset, CD4+ or CD8+ T cells, or bulk PBMC T cells (not recorded which). These receptors were taken from a man aged 18-30 years in good health. CDR3s include the opening cysteine and the closing phenylalanine or tryptophan.

>TRBJ2-7|TRBV27
CASSLQERYEQYF
>TRBJ2-6|TRBV6-2/TRBV6-3
CASTQPPGAGANVLTF
>TRBJ1-4|TRBV12-3/TRBV12-4
CASKTGGYATNEKLFF
>TRBJ2-1|TRBV3-1
CASSPPVGAGGYNEQFF
>TRBJ2-1|TRBV4-1
CASSQDDPEMAASGRNYEQFF
>TRBJ2-1|TRBV7-3
CASSLTIASGSEQFF
>TRBJ1-5|TRBV12-3/TRBV12-4
CASSKSGTGGINQPQHF
>TRBJ2-3|TRBV7-9
CASSFPAGPRADTQYF
>TRBJ2-2|TRBV10-3
CAISEGTSTTGELFF
>TRBJ2-2|TRBV5-6
CASSSGSLAGELFF